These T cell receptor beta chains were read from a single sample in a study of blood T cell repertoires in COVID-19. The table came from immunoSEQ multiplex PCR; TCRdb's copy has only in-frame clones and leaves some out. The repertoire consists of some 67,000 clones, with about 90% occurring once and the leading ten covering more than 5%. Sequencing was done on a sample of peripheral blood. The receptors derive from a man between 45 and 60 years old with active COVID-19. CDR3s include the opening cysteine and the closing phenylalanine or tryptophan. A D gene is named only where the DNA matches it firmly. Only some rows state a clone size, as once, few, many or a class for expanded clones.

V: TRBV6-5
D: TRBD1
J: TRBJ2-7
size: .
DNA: TGTGCCAGCAGTTGGGGACAGACCTCATCCTACGAGCAGTACTTC
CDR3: CASSWGQTSSYEQYF

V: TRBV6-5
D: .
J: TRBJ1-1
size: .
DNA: TGTGCCAGTAAAAACCGGGGGGGCCGGAGGGCTTTCTTT
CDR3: CASKNRGGRRAFF

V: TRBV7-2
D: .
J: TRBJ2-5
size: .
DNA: TGTGCCAGCAGCTTAGACAGGGGAGGCCAAGAGACCCAGTACTTC
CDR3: CASSLDRGGQETQYF

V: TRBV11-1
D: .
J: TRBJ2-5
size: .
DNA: TGTGCCAGCAGCCAGTACAGGGAAGAGACCCAGTACTTC
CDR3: CASSQYREETQYF

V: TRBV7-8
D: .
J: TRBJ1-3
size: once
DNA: TGTGCCAGCAGTCTCGGGGTGGGAAACACCATATATTTT
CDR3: CASSLGVGNTIYF

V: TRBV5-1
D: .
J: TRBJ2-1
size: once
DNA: TGCGCCAGCAGCTTCTCCCCTGACGGGGGAGGACCCTACAATGAGCAGTTCTTC
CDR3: CASSFSPDGGGPYNEQFF

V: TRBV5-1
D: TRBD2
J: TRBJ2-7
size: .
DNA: TGCGCCAGCAGCCTATTTAGCGGGGCTTCCACAGGGGAGCAGTACTTC
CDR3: CASSLFSGASTGEQYF

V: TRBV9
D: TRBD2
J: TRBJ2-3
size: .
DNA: TGTGCCAGCAGCGTAGCTCCGGGAGGTGTCACAGATACGCAGTATTTT
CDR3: CASSVAPGGVTDTQYF

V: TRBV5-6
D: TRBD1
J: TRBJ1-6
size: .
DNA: TGTGCCAGCAGCTTCCGGACAGGGAATTTATATAATTCACCCCTCCACTTT
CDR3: CASSFRTGNLYNSPLHF

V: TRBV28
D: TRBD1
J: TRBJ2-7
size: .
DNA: TGTGCCAGCGGGGGAATGGGACAGGGGATTCGCAGACAGTACTTC
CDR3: CASGGMGQGIRRQYF

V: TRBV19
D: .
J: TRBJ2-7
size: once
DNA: TGTGCCAGTAGTCAATCCCCGCCAGGTTTAACCGAGCAGTACTTC
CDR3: CASSQSPPGLTEQYF

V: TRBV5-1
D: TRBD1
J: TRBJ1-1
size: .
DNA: TGCGCCAGCAGCTCGGGACAGGGGGCCTCTGAAGCTTTCTTT
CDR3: CASSSGQGASEAFF

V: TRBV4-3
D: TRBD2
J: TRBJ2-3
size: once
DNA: TGCGCCAGCAGCCAGGGTCAGACTAGCGGGAGCACAGATACGCAGTATTTT
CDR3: CASSQGQTSGSTDTQYF

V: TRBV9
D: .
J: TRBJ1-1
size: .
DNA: TGTGCCAGCAGCGTAAACATCAGGAACACTGAAGCTTTCTTT
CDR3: CASSVNIRNTEAFF

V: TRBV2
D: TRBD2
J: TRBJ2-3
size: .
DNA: TGTGCCAGCAGTGAACACGGGACTAGCGGAGCGTCGGTTACGCAGTATTTT
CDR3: CASSEHGTSGASVTQYF

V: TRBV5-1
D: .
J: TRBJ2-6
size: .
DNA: TGCGCCAGCAGCAGGGAGGACAGGCCGTCTGGGGCCAACGTCCTGACTTTC
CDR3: CASSREDRPSGANVLTF

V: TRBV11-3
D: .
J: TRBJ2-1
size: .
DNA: TGTGCCAGCAGCTTACCGGGAACAAGCCCCCATGAGCAGTTCTTC
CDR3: CASSLPGTSPHEQFF

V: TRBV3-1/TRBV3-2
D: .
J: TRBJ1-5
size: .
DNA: TGTGCCAGCAGCCAGGGGCTGGGGGGAATATGGAATCAGCCCCAGCATTTT
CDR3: CASSQGLGGIWNQPQHF

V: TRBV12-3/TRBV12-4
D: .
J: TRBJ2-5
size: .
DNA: TGTGCCAGCAGTTCCCGGGAGCATTTGGCCCAGTACTTC
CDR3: CASSSREHLAQYF

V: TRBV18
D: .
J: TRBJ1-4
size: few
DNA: TGTGCCAGCTCACCACCGATGGGGGCGAGAGAAAAACTGTTTTTT
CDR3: CASSPPMGAREKLFF